This is a list of T cell receptor beta chains from one sample in a study of beta chain features in type 1 diabetes. Produced via immunoSEQ multiplex PCR; TCRdb's table is partial and in-frame only. Of 200,000 to 250,000 clones listed, under 13% are singletons. Sequencing was performed on central memory CD4+ T cells from blood. Source of these receptors: a man aged 18 to 29 in good health. Each CDR3 is given with its conserved first and last residue. A D gene is named only where the DNA matches it firmly. Size values are once, few and many counts, or a class for expanded clones, and some rows have none.

TRBJ2-4 | TRBV27 | few | TRBD2 | CASSFGGSFGNIQYF | TGTGCCAGCAGTTTCGGCGGGAGCTTCGGGAACATTCAGTACTTC
TRBJ2-1 | TRBV7-9 | many | . | CASSTRLGYNEQFF | TGTGCCAGCAGCACGAGGTTGGGGTACAATGAGCAGTTCTTC
TRBJ2-4 | TRBV30 | . | . | CAWSVRDMGDIQYF | TGTGCCTGGAGTGTACGAGACATGGGGGACATTCAGTACTTC
TRBJ1-4 | TRBV21-1 | many | . | CASTYPQGDQEKLFF | TGTGCCAGCACTTACCCACAGGGAGATCAGGAAAAACTGTTTTTT
TRBJ2-5 | TRBV6-5 | . | . | CASTGLETQYF | TGTGCCAGCACAGGGTTGGAGACCCAGTACTTC
TRBJ2-5 | TRBV30 | . | TRBD2 | CAWSRTSGSVTQYF | TGTGCCTGGAGTCGGACTAGCGGGTCCGTGACCCAGTACTTC
TRBJ2-7 | TRBV29-1 | many | . | CSVESAPTQQYF | TGCAGCGTTGAATCGGCCCCCACACAGCAGTACTTC
TRBJ2-1 | TRBV27 | . | . | CASRPRTVGYNEQFF | TGTGCCAGCAGGCCCAGGACGGTTGGGTACAATGAGCAGTTCTTC
TRBJ2-1 | TRBV6-5 | . | . | CASSYSPADNEQFF | TGTGCCAGCAGTTACTCTCCCGCTGACAATGAGCAGTTCTTC
TRBJ2-3 | TRBV4-1 | many | TRBD1 | CASSQDGGQGVLGDTQYF | TGCGCCAGCAGCCAAGACGGTGGACAGGGGGTTTTAGGGGATACGCAGTATTTT
TRBJ1-1 | TRBV11-3 | few | . | CASSLFESFF | TGTGCCAGCAGCCTTTTTGAGTCTTTCTTT
TRBJ2-6 | TRBV6-1 | few | . | CASSLGSSGANVLTF | TGTGCCAGCAGTCTGGGGAGCTCTGGGGCCAACGTCCTGACTTTC
TRBJ2-3 | TRBV30 | many | TRBD2 | CAWSVRTSAGTDTQYF | TGTGCCTGGAGTGTACGGACTAGCGCTGGCACAGATACGCAGTATTTT
TRBJ2-1 | TRBV10-3 | few | TRBD1 | CAISWDRENEQFF | TGTGCCATCAGCTGGGACAGGGAGAATGAGCAGTTCTTC
TRBJ2-1 | TRBV4-3 | few | TRBD1 | CASSQYRTGFNEQFF | TGCGCCAGCAGCCAATATAGGACAGGGTTCAATGAGCAGTTCTTC
TRBJ2-4 | TRBV6-6 | many | TRBD2 | CASSPVAGLAKNIQYF | TGTGCCAGCTCTCCTGTAGCGGGGTTAGCCAAAAACATTCAGTACTTC
TRBJ2-7 | TRBV28 | . | TRBD1 | CASSSPGQGINEQYF | TGTGCCAGCAGTTCGCCGGGACAGGGGATAAACGAGCAGTACTTC
TRBJ2-1 | TRBV5-1 | few | . | CASSLAGPTNEQFF | TGCGCCAGCAGCTTGGCCGGACCGACGAATGAGCAGTTCTTC
TRBJ2-4 | TRBV28 | . | . | CASRTTRDIQYF | TGTGCCAGCCGGACAACCCGGGACATTCAGTACTTC
TRBJ2-1 | TRBV20-1 | few | TRBD1 | CSAKTGVQQFF | TGCAGTGCTAAAACAGGGGTGCAGCAGTTCTTC
TRBJ2-1 | TRBV6-5 | . | TRBD2 | CASSWTSGRRRDEQFF | TGTGCCAGCAGTTGGACTAGCGGGAGACGAAGAGATGAGCAGTTCTTC
TRBJ1-4 | TRBV30 | . | . | CAWSVVYGALNEKLFF | TGTGCCTGGAGTGTGGTCTACGGGGCCCTTAATGAAAAACTGTTTTTT
TRBJ2-5 | TRBV29-1 | . | . | CSVEGWVRETQYF | TGCAGCGTTGAAGGGTGGGTTCGGGAGACCCAGTACTTC
TRBJ2-2 | TRBV7-3 | many | . | CASSVNRAGRNTGELFF | TGTGCCAGCAGCGTAAATCGTGCTGGGAGGAACACCGGGGAGCTGTTTTTT
TRBJ2-3 | TRBV5-1 | . | . | CASSSGSSSTDTQYF | TGCGCCAGCAGCTCAGGATCCAGCTCCACAGATACGCAGTATTTT
TRBJ2-2 | TRBV19 | few | . | CASNINTGELFF | TGTGCCAGTAATATCAACACCGGGGAGCTGTTTTTT
TRBJ1-2 | TRBV18 | . | . | CASSPVRGDGYTF | TGTGCCAGCTCACCCGTCAGGGGCGATGGCTACACCTTC
TRBJ2-3 | TRBV6-1 | . | . | CATARGQGRTDTQYF | TGTGCCACCGCACGTGGGCAGGGCCGGACAGATACGCAGTATTTT